This entry features one T cell receptor beta chain sequence. Produced via immunoSEQ multiplex PCR; TCRdb's table is partial and in-frame only. The sample has some 240,000 clones; 87% are singletons. Treatment denoted: 15 to 20 received Ad26.COV2.S at low or high dose, single or two shots; 5 received placebo; per-sample allocation not given. It was on day 63 after the first vaccine or placebo injection that samples were taken. The V and J ends lost 4 bases and 3 bases respectively, with 10 bases between them. This CDR3 contains 13 residues. The record originates from a study of Ad26.COV2.S vaccination and SARS-CoV-2 variants.

The chain couples TRBV12-3 or TRBV12-4 to TRBJ2-7; D ambiguous. The clonotype was recovered from a person aged 18 to 65 who received the Ad26.COV2.S COVID-19 vaccine or a placebo. This specimen was peripheral blood, taken in a trial of Ad26.COV2.S vaccine versus placebo. The CDR3 DNA reads as TGTGCCAGCAGTTCAGTCGGACGCTACGAGCAGTACTTC. It codes for CASSSVGRYEQYF.